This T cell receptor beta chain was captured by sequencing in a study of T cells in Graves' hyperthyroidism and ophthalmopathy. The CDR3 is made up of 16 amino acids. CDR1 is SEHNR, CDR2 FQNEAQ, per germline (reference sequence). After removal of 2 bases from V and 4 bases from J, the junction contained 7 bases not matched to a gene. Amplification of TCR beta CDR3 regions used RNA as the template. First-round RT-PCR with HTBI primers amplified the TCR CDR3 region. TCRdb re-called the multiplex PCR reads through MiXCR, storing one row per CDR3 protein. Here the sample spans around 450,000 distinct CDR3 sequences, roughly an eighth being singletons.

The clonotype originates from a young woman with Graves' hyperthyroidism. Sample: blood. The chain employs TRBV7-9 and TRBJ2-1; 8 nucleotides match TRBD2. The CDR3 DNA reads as TGTGCCAGCAGCTTAAGGACAAGCGGGGGTTACAATGAGCAGTTCTTC. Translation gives CASSLRTSGGYNEQFF. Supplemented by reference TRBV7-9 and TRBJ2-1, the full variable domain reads DTGVSQNPRHKITKRGQNVTFRCDPISEHNRLYWYRQTLGQGPEFLTYFQNEAQLEKSRLLSDRFSAERPKGSFSTLEIQRTEQGDSAMYLCASSLRTSGGYNEQFFGPGTRLTVL.